The rows below give T cell receptor beta chains drawn from one sample of a study of tumor-infiltrating lymphocytes in primary liver carcinoma. MiXCR was run by TCRdb on the multiplex PCR reads, yielding one entry per CDR3 protein. Among some 130,000 distinct CDR3 sequences listed, nearly 70% were seen once. The specimen sequenced was tumor-adjacent normal liver tissue. The receptors were gathered from a woman aged 55-69 years with primary liver carcinoma and hepatitis B virus infection. Both conserved end residues are part of each CDR3. Each record gives: clone size, D gene, V gene, J gene, CDR3 DNA, CDR3 protein. The D gene is left open where the match is weak. Size values are once, few and many counts, or a class for expanded clones, and some rows have none.

>NA|NA|TRBV4-1|TRBJ2-7
TGCTCCACTGAGGATTACGAGCAGTACTTC
CSTEDYEQYF
>NA|NA|TRBV11-2|TRBJ2-1
TGTGTCAGCAGCTTAACCCCGACAACGTTCTCCAAGGATGAGCAGTTCTTC
CVSSLTPTTFSKDEQFF
>NA|NA|TRBV4-2|TRBJ1-1
TGTGCGAGCAGCCAAGATACGATATGGCAGGGCACTGAAGCTTTCTTT
CASSQDTIWQGTEAFF
>NA|NA|TRBV5-5|TRBJ1-1
TGTGCCAGCAACCTCGATCTGAACACTGAAGCTTTCTTT
CASNLDLNTEAFF
>once|NA|TRBV12-3/TRBV12-4|TRBJ1-1
TGTGCCGGCAGTCCAGGGTGGGCTGAAGCTTTCTTT
CAGSPGWAEAFF
>NA|NA|TRBV28|TRBJ2-7
TGTGCCTGCGGCTTTTTGGGGTCGCCCAATTACGAGCAGTACTTC
CACGFLGSPNYEQYF
>NA|TRBD2|TRBV24-1|TRBJ2-1
TGTGCCACCAGTGATCCCGGGGCTAGCGGGAGTTACCCTGAGCAGTTCTTC
CATSDPGASGSYPEQFF
>NA|TRBD2|TRBV6-6|TRBJ2-3
TGTGCCAGCAATGGAAGGGGAGGGACTAGCAATCAGCCCCAGTATTTT
CASNGRGGTSNQPQYF
>many|TRBD1|TRBV5-1|TRBJ1-1
TGCGCCAGCAGCGCTGGACAGGGTGAAGCTTTCTTT
CASSAGQGEAFF
>NA|NA|TRBV6-6|TRBJ2-4
TGTGCCTGCAGTCCCACAGGGGCCCTTATCCTACTAGCCAAACACATTCAGTACTTC
CACSPTGALILLAKHIQYF
>NA|NA|TRBV6-1|TRBJ1-1
TGTGCCAGTAGAGCCGTAAGGACAGCCCTATCTGAAGCTTTCTTT
CASRAVRTALSEAFF
>NA|NA|TRBV6-1|TRBJ2-1
TGTGCCAGTAGTGGAATAAGGAATGAGCAGTTCTTC
CASSGIRNEQFF
>NA|NA|TRBV11-2|TRBJ2-7
TGTGCCAACGGCTTAAGGGAAGGGTACGAGCAGTACTTC
CANGLREGYEQYF
>NA|NA|TRBV6-2/TRBV6-3|TRBJ1-1
TGTGCCAGCACTGCAGCAGCGAACACTGAAGCTTTCTTT
CASTAAANTEAFF
>NA|NA|TRBV11-1|TRBJ2-3
TGTGCCAGCAGCTTAAGGCAGCGTACGGGAGAGTCTCGCTTT
CASSLRQRTGESRF
>many|TRBD2|TRBV29-1|TRBJ2-1
TGCAGCTCTTCCCTAGCGGGAGGGGGTAATGAGCAGTTCTTC
CSSSLAGGGNEQFF
>many|NA|TRBV4-1|TRBJ2-1
TGCGCCAGCAGTCCCACGGACTCGAGAAGCGTTGAGCAGTTCTTC
CASSPTDSRSVEQFF
>NA|NA|TRBV19|TRBJ2-2
TGTGCCAGTAGTACCCGGACAGCGAACACCGGGGAGCTGCTTTTT
CASSTRTANTGELLF
>many|NA|TRBV7-8|TRBJ1-1
TGTGCCAGCAGCTTACGTCAGGACGTTATGAACACTGAAGCTTTCTTT
CASSLRQDVMNTEAFF
>many|NA|TRBV5-1|TRBJ2-3
TGCGCCAGCAGCTTTGGGCTGAGCACAGATACGCAGTATTTT
CASSFGLSTDTQYF
>many|NA|TRBV29-1|TRBJ1-2
TGCAGCGTTGATTTGTCCAGCTATGGCTACACCTTC
CSVDLSSYGYTF
>many|NA|TRBV6-5|TRBJ2-3
TGTGCCAGCAGCCACCCCGCGGGGTTCGCAGATACGCAGTATTTT
CASSHPAGFADTQYF
>NA|NA|TRBV11-2|TRBJ1-1
TGTGCCAGCAGCTTAGATCTGGGAGCAGGAACTGAAACTTTCTTT
CASSLDLGAGTETFF
>many|NA|TRBV6-5|TRBJ1-2
TGTGCCAGCAGTTACGATGGTACAGGCTATGGCTACACCTTC
CASSYDGTGYGYTF
>NA|NA|TRBV29-1|TRBJ1-1
TGCTGCGTTGCCTACAGGGACGTCACTGAAGCTTTCTTT
CCVAYRDVTEAFF
>NA|TRBD2|TRBV11-1|TRBJ2-4
TGTGCCAGCAGCTTTCCAGGGACTACTGGGACCAAAAACATTCAGTACTTC
CASSFPGTTGTKNIQYF
>many|NA|TRBV10-3|TRBJ1-1
TGTGCCATCACCTTGACTCTAGGGACTGAAGCTTTCTTT
CAITLTLGTEAFF
>NA|NA|TRBV7-9|TRBJ1-6
TGTGCCAGCAGCTTAATGGAGGCATTAGGAAATTCACACCTCCACTTT
CASSLMEALGNSHLHF
>NA|NA|TRBV7-8|TRBJ2-7
TGTGCCACCAGCTTATGGGGGCGATCCTACGAGCAGTACTTC
CATSLWGRSYEQYF
>NA|TRBD2|TRBV10-2|TRBJ2-1
TGCGCCAGCGGTGAACTAGCGGCCTACAATGAGCGGTTCTTC
CASGELAAYNERFF
>NA|NA|TRBV5-1|TRBJ2-3
TGCGCCACCAGCTTGTCTAGCGGCACAGATACGCAGTATTTT
CATSLSSGTDTQYF
>many|TRBD2|TRBV5-1|TRBJ2-7
TGCGCCAGCAGCTTGGTGTCGGGGGAGGGCCGGTCCTACGAGCAGTACTTC
CASSLVSGEGRSYEQYF
>NA|NA|TRBV29-1|TRBJ2-7
TGTAGCGTTGAATGGGACAAAGGGGAGTACTTC
CSVEWDKGEYF
>NA|NA|TRBV5-1|TRBJ2-3
TGCGCCAGCAGCTCGGGCAGGGGGGAGGATACGCGGTATTTT
CASSSGRGEDTRYF
>NA|TRBD1|TRBV5-4|TRBJ2-7
TGTGCCAGCCGCTTCGGACAGGGGTATGACTACGAGCAGTACTTC
CASRFGQGYDYEQYF
>many|NA|TRBV12-3/TRBV12-4|TRBJ1-1
TGTGCCAGCAGTCTAGCCACAGGGACGAAAGCTTTCTTT
CASSLATGTKAFF
>NA|TRBD1|TRBV24-1|TRBJ2-3
TGTGCCACCAGTGATTTCCACAGGGGGGATAACACAGATACGAAGTATTTT
CATSDFHRGDNTDTKYF
>NA|NA|TRBV19|TRBJ1-5
TGTGCCAGTAGTGGAATAAGGCAGCCCCAGCATTTT
CASSGIRQPQHF
>many|TRBD1|TRBV12-3/TRBV12-4|TRBJ1-5
TGTGCCAGCAGTTTAGTAACAGGGGGCCAGCCCCAGCATTTT
CASSLVTGGQPQHF
>many|NA|TRBV11-1|TRBJ2-1
TGTGCCAGCAGCTTAGGGTTGGGCCCAGGCTGGGAGCAGTTCTTC
CASSLGLGPGWEQFF
>NA|TRBD2|TRBV20-1|TRBJ2-1
TGCAGTGCTAGAGGGTCGCGCGGGGGTCCTGAGCAGTTCTTC
CSARGSRGGPEQFF
>NA|NA|TRBV6-1|TRBJ1-2
TGTGCCACCCCGGTAAGAGCATGGAGGCAAGCTAACTATGGCTACACCTTC
CATPVRAWRQANYGYTF
>many|NA|TRBV30|TRBJ1-6
TGTGCCTGGAGTTGGACCGGGGATTATAATTCACCCCTCCACTTT
CAWSWTGDYNSPLHF
>many|TRBD2|TRBV28|TRBJ2-1
TGTGCCAGCAGTTTGTCTGTGTCTAGCGGGAACTACAATGAGCAGTTCTTC
CASSLSVSSGNYNEQFF
>many|NA|TRBV29-1|TRBJ2-7
TGCAGCGTTGAATGGGATAACGGGCAGTACTTC
CSVEWDNGQYF
>few|NA|TRBV11-2|TRBJ2-7
TGTGCCAGCAGTCCCGGGGGCTACGAGCAGTGCTTC
CASSPGGYEQCF
>many|TRBD2|TRBV7-8|TRBJ2-3
TGTGCCAGCAGCCAGCGGGAGGATACGCAGTATTTT
CASSQREDTQYF
>NA|NA|TRBV28|TRBJ2-7
TGTGCCAGCAGTAGCTCGCTTGCCTTAGACTCCTACGAGCAGTACTTC
CASSSSLALDSYEQYF
>NA|TRBD2|TRBV12-3/TRBV12-4|TRBJ2-4
TGTGCCAGCAGTCGAGCGGGAGCAAACGTTCAGTACTTC
CASSRAGANVQYF
>once|NA|TRBV10-3|TRBJ2-2
TGTGCCATCAGTGAGTCGAGGGGTTCCGGGGAGCTGTTTTTT
CAISESRGSGELFF
>NA|NA|TRBV11-2|TRBJ2-1
TGTGCCAGCAGCTACGGAACTAGTGGGGGATACGATGAGCAGCTCTTC
CASSYGTSGGYDEQLF
>NA|TRBD1|TRBV11-3|TRBJ2-1
TGTGCCAGCAGCTTAGACGGACAGGGGACGGTTAATGAGCGGTTCTTC
CASSLDGQGTVNERFF
>NA|NA|TRBV10-2|TRBJ1-2
TGCGCCAGCCGTGAGGGCGTCTGCTATGGCTACACCTTC
CASREGVCYGYTF
>NA|NA|TRBV12-3/TRBV12-4|TRBJ1-5
TGTGCCAGCACTTTAGGTCGGATGGAAAATCAGCCCCAGCATTTT
CASTLGRMENQPQHF
>NA|TRBD1|TRBV5-1|TRBJ2-6
TGCGCCAGCAGCCCGGGACAGGGGGATAGCGGGGCCAACGTCCTGACTTTC
CASSPGQGDSGANVLTF
>many|NA|TRBV5-1|TRBJ2-5
TGTGCCAGCAGCTTATCGCAAGAGACCCAGTACTTC
CASSLSQETQYF
>NA|TRBD1|TRBV18|TRBJ1-1
TGTGCCACCTCACCACGGATTCAGGGGGCGGACACTGAAGCTTTCTTT
CATSPRIQGADTEAFF
>NA|NA|TRBV12-3/TRBV12-4|TRBJ2-7
TGTGTAAGCAGTTTAGATGGAAGGGGAGAGCAGTACTTC
CVSSLDGRGEQYF
>many|NA|TRBV29-1|TRBJ2-5
TGCAGCGTCGCGGGACAACAGCAAGAGACCCAGTACTTC
CSVAGQQQETQYF